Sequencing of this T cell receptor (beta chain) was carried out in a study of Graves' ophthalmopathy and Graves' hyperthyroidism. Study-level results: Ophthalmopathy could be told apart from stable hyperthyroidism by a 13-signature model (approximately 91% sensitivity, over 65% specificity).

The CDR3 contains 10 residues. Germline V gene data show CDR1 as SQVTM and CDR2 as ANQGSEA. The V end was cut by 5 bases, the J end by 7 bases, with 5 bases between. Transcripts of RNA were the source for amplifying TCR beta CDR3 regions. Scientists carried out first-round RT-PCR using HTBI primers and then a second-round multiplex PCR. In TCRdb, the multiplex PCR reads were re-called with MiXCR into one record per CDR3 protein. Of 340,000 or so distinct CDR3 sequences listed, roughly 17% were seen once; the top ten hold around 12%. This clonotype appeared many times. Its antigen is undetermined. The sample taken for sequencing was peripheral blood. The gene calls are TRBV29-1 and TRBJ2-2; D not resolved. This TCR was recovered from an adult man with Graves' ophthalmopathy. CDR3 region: CSVSSGELFF. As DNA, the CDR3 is TGCAGCGTTTCCAGCGGGGAGCTGTTTTTT.